A selection of T cell receptor beta chains follows, all from one sample in a study of blood T cell repertoires in COVID-19. Libraries were prepared by immunoSEQ multiplex PCR; TCRdb keeps only in-frame clonotypes and omits some of them. The data hold roughly 81,000 clones, with about 85% observed a single time. What was sequenced was peripheral blood. These receptors were obtained from a woman older than 75 with COVID-19, enrolled during active disease. Both conserved end residues are part of each CDR3. Fields, in order: CDR3 length, V gene, clone size, J gene, D gene, CDR3 protein, CDR3 DNA. D genes are given only for firm matches. Clone size is not always given. Where it is, it says once, few, many or a class for expanded clones.

12	TRBV2	-	TRBJ2-1	TRBD1	CASSGQGDEQFF	TGTGCCAGCAGTGGACAGGGGGATGAGCAGTTCTTC
13	TRBV5-1	-	TRBJ1-3	-	CASSGTPGNTIYF	TGCGCCAGCAGCGGGACACCTGGAAACACCATATATTTT
14	TRBV30	-	TRBJ2-7	-	CAWSVGQAIYEQYF	TGTGCCTGGAGTGTGGGCCAGGCGATTTACGAGCAGTACTTC
17	TRBV19	once	TRBJ2-3	TRBD1	CASSNRPRGLFTDTQYF	TGTGCCAGTAGTAATCGCCCCAGGGGGTTGTTCACAGATACGCAGTATTTT
15	TRBV5-1	-	TRBJ1-2	TRBD1	CASSPGTAENYGYTF	TGCGCCAGCAGCCCGGGGACAGCGGAAAACTATGGCTACACCTTC
15	TRBV10-3	-	TRBJ2-7	TRBD2	CAISATGGSGREQYF	TGTGCCATCAGCGCCACGGGGGGGAGCGGGCGCGAGCAGTACTTC
13	TRBV5-1	few	TRBJ1-4	-	CASSLAGGEKLFF	TGCGCCAGCAGCTTGGCCGGGGGTGAAAAACTGTTTTTT
17	TRBV5-1	-	TRBJ1-3	TRBD1	CASSPNLQGASGNTIYF	TGCGCCAGCAGCCCGAACTTACAGGGGGCGTCAGGAAACACCATATATTTT
17	TRBV4-1	-	TRBJ2-3	TRBD2	CASSQAGTSGGADTQYF	TGCGCCAGCAGCCAAGCCGGGACTAGCGGGGGGGCTGATACGCAGTATTTT
17	TRBV7-3	few	TRBJ1-2	-	CASSLTSGEGSYYGYTF	TGTGCCAGCAGCTTAACTTCTGGGGAGGGGTCTTACTATGGCTACACCTTC
11	TRBV30	-	TRBJ1-2	-	CAGSGGYGYTF	TGTGCCGGTTCCGGGGGGTATGGCTACACCTTC
13	TRBV4-3	-	TRBJ1-5	-	CASSQEGQQPQHF	TGCGCCAGCAGCCAAGAAGGACAACAGCCCCAGCATTTT
14	TRBV6-6	-	TRBJ2-5	-	CASSTTTVQETQYF	TGTGCCAGCAGTACAACGACAGTTCAAGAGACCCAGTACTTC
15	TRBV3-1/TRBV3-2	-	TRBJ2-4	-	CASSRQAITKNIQYF	TGTGCCAGCAGTAGACAGGCCATAACGAAAAACATTCAGTACTTC
14	TRBV7-2	-	TRBJ1-1	-	CASSIRRGETEAFF	TGTGCCAGCAGCATTCGTCGGGGGGAGACTGAAGCTTTCTTT
17	TRBV30	once	TRBJ1-4	-	CAWSVLWQGTTNEKLFF	TGTGCCTGGAGTGTATTGTGGCAGGGGACGACTAATGAAAAACTGTTTTTT
14	TRBV3-1/TRBV3-2	-	TRBJ2-3	TRBD2	CASSRGLGTDTQYF	TGTGCCAGCAGCCGCGGACTAGGCACAGATACGCAGTATTTT
14	TRBV18	-	TRBJ2-7	TRBD2	CASSRTSGLYEQYF	TGTGCCAGCTCACGGACTAGCGGGTTATACGAGCAGTACTTC
16	TRBV6-5	-	TRBJ1-4	-	CASSYSRHTTNEKLFF	TGTGCCAGCAGTTACTCGAGACACACAACTAATGAAAAACTGTTTTTT
14	TRBV30	-	TRBJ1-4	TRBD1	CAWREKGGSEKLFF	TGTGCCTGGAGAGAAAAAGGGGGCAGCGAAAAACTGTTTTTT
14	TRBV5-1	-	TRBJ2-1	TRBD2	CASRRTSGSDEQFF	TGCGCCAGCAGACGGACTAGCGGGAGCGATGAGCAGTTCTTC
14	TRBV7-2	-	TRBJ1-6	-	CASSYGGLSSPLHF	TGTGCCAGCAGCTATGGGGGGTTAAGCTCACCCCTCCACTTT
17	TRBV7-6	-	TRBJ2-3	TRBD2	CASSLARSSGGTDTQYF	TGTGCCAGCAGCTTAGCGAGGTCTAGCGGGGGCACAGATACGCAGTATTTT
16	TRBV4-2	-	TRBJ2-1	TRBD2	CASSQLLAGGRNEQFF	TGTGCCAGCAGCCAATTACTAGCGGGGGGGCGAAATGAGCAGTTCTTC
15	TRBV9	few	TRBJ1-5	TRBD1	CASSVTGAPNQPQHF	TGTGCCAGCAGCGTCACAGGGGCACCTAATCAGCCCCAGCATTTT
15	TRBV5-1	few	TRBJ2-2	TRBD1	CASSHDRGITGELFF	TGCGCCAGCAGCCATGACAGGGGTATCACCGGGGAGCTGTTTTTT
18	TRBV9	-	TRBJ2-1	-	CASSARWTATLAFNEQFF	TGTGCCAGCAGCGCACGGTGGACAGCCACCCTTGCTTTCAATGAGCAGTTCTTC
15	TRBV19	-	TRBJ2-3	-	CASSIWQGSTDTQYF	TGTGCCAGTAGTATCTGGCAGGGAAGCACAGATACGCAGTATTTT
14	TRBV2	-	TRBJ1-5	-	CASGRSTPNQPQHF	TGTGCCAGTGGTCGATCCACTCCAAATCAGCCCCAGCATTTT
15	TRBV4-1	-	TRBJ2-3	TRBD2	CASRGRTSVGDTQYF	TGCGCCAGCAGGGGAAGGACTAGCGTGGGAGATACGCAGTATTTT
14	TRBV10-2	-	TRBJ1-1	-	CASSEYNMNTEAFF	TGCGCCAGCAGTGAGTATAACATGAACACTGAAGCTTTCTTT
15	TRBV19	-	TRBJ2-1	TRBD2	CASSIDGGAYNEQFF	TGTGCCAGTAGTATAGACGGGGGGGCCTACAATGAGCAGTTCTTC
15	TRBV7-2	-	TRBJ2-2	-	CASSLDVLVGGELFF	TGTGCCAGCAGCTTAGATGTTCTAGTGGGCGGGGAGCTGTTTTTT